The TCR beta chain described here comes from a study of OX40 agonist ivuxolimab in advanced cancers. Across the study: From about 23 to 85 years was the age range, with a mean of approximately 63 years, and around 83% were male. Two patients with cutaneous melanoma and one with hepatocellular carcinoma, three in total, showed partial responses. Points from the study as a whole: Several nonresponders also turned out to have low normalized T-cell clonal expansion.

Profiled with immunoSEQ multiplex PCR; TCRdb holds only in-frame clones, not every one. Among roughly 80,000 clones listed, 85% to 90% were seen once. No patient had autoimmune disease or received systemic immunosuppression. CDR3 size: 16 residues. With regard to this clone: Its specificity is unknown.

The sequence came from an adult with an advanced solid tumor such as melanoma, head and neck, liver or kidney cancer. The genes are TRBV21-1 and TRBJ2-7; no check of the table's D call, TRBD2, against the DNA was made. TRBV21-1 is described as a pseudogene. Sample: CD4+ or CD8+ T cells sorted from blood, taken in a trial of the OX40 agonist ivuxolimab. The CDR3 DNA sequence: TGTGCCAGCAGCCCCAAAACATGGCCCGCTCAGCGGGAGCAGTACTTC. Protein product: CASSPKTWPAQREQYF.